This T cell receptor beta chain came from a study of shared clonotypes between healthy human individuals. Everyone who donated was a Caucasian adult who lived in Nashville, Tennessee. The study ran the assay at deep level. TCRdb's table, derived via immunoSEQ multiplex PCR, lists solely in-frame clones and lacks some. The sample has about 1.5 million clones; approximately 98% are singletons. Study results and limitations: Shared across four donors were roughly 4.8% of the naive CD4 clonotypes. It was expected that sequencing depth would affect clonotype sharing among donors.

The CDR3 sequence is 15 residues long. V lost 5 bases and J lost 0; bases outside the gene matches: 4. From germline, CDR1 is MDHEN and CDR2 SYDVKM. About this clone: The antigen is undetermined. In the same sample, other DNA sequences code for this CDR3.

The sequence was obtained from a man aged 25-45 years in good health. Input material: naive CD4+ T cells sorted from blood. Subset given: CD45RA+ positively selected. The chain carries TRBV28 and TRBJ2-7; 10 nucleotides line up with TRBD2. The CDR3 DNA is TGTGCCAGCAGTCGGACTAGCGGAAGCTCCTACGAGCAGTACTTC. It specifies CASSRTSGSSYEQYF.